This T cell receptor beta chain was sequenced during a study of T-cell reconstitution after alpha-beta-depleted transplantation in children. General study points: Expanded clones from the graft, numbering several hundred, reportedly supplied alpha-beta T cells about two months after transplant. Elevated TCRbeta diversity at day 60 was traced, in some patients, to surviving recipient T cells and thymic progenitors. The main origin of T-cell counts and diversity one year after transplant was newly produced T cells.

With regard to this clonotype: Its specificity is not known.

V was cut by 8 bases and J by 4 bases, with 18 bases left in between. The CDR3 has 15 amino acids. The germline V gene encodes CDR1 MNHNS and CDR2 SASEGT. Unique molecular identifiers were used to barcode this TCRbeta library. Each CDR3 protein is one row after TCRdb ran MiXCR on the PCR reads. The profile covers about 180,000 distinct CDR3 sequences, with around 10% appearing a single time and about 13% taken by the ten largest. This clonotype was sampled from a boy aged 2-9 years with acute myeloid leukemia, due to receive a stem cell transplant. The chain uses TRBV6-1 and TRBJ1-5, with D maybe TRBD1 (6 bases). The source material was PBMCs, sampled before TCRalphabeta/CD19-depleted stem cell transplant. CDR3 amino acids: CASCRGVGGNQPQHF. The CDR3 coding sequence is TGTGCCAGCTGTCGGGGGGTAGGGGGGAATCAGCCCCAGCATTTT.